The sequence of this T cell receptor (beta chain) was determined in a study of blood T cell repertoires in COVID-19. Overall study context: T cells, B-cell-depleted T cells, or PBMCs provided the cDNA or gDNA that served as material.

Using immunoSEQ multiplex PCR, the repertoire was profiled, and TCRdb retains in-frame clones only, with some absent. The sample has 200,000 to 250,000 clones; roughly 84% are singletons. Categorization into cohorts depended on clinical history that participants reported. The germline gives CDR1 MGHRA, CDR2 YSYEKL. V was pared by 2 bases and J by 4 bases, with 14 bases between. This CDR3 is built from 15 residues. The specimen was PBMCs or T cells enriched from blood (not recorded which). The rearrangement joins TRBV4-1 to TRBJ1-2, with D perhaps matching TRBD1 (5 bases). The source is a man younger than 40 in a cohort exposed to, infected with or recovered from COVID-19 (not recorded which). CDR3 region: CASSQPAGGVYGYTF. CDR3 in DNA: TGCGCCAGCAGCCAACCAGCGGGGGGAGTCTATGGCTACACCTTC.